This T cell receptor (beta chain) was captured by sequencing in a study of blood T cells in healthy people across ages. Notes on the study in general: Naive T cell percentage showed a strong correlation with the diversity of TCR beta. A roughly linear fall in TCR beta diversity per million T cells was seen with increasing age.

This clonotype has a handful of counts. Its antigen is unknown. Primed by a sample-barcoded 5' primer and a J-beta primer mix, a second PCR proceeded for roughly 6 to 12 cycles. Tagging of each cDNA molecule was performed by a template-switch adaptor with 12 random nucleotides. From the 5' RACE reads, TCRdb called clonotypes with MiXCR, one entry per CDR3 protein. The sample has 550,000 to 700,000 distinct CDR3 sequences, 25% to 30% seen once. CDR1 and CDR2 from the germline V gene are SQVTM and ANQGSEA. V was clipped by 4 bases and J by 8 bases; unmatched bases: 7. The length of the CDR3 is 13 residues. Every sample gave at least 6 micrograms of total RNA when it was extracted.

This chain links TRBV29-1 with TRBJ2-1, with 8 positions matching TRBD2. This TCR came from a woman in her 70s in good health. The sequenced material came from blood. The CDR3 DNA follows: TGCAGCGTTGTGGGACTAGGTCGCGATGAGCAGTTCTTC. The encoded protein is CSVVGLGRDEQFF.